This T cell receptor (beta chain) originates from a study of blood T cell repertoires in COVID-19. At the level of the study: The samples span acute and convalescent COVID-19 from the United States, Italy and Spain. The analysed material was cDNA or gDNA that came from T cells, B-cell-depleted T cells, or PBMCs.

This clone was counted only a few times. Measured with immunoSEQ multiplex PCR; TCRdb has only the in-frame clones, and not every one. This table holds 210,000 or so clones, over 75% found once. The clonotype comes from a man aged 50-60 years who had recovered from COVID-19. The sample consisted of peripheral blood.

The CDR3 coding sequence is TGTGCCAGTAGTATGGCGGGAGGCACCTACAATGAGCAGTTCTTC. It is translated as CASSMAGGTYNEQFF. J is TRBJ2-1 and V is TRBV19; 8 nucleotides agree with TRBD2. Trimming at V came to 3 bases and at J to 2 bases, leaving 3 bases not matched to a gene. The CDR3 has 15 residues. CDR1 and CDR2 from the germline V gene are LNHDA and SQIVND (reference sequence).